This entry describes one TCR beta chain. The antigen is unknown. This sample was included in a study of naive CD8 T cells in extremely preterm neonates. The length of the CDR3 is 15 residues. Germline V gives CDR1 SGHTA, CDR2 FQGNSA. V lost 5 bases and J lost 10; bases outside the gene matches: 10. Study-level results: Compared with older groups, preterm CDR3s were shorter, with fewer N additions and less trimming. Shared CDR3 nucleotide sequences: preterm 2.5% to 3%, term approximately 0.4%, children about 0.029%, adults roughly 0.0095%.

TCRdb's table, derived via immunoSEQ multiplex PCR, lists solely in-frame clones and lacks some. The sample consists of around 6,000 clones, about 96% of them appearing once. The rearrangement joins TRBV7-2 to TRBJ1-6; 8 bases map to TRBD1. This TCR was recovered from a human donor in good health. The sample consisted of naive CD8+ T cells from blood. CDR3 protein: CASSSGQGSGSPLHF. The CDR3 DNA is TGTGCCAGCAGCAGCGGACAGGGAAGTGGCTCACCCCTCCACTTT.